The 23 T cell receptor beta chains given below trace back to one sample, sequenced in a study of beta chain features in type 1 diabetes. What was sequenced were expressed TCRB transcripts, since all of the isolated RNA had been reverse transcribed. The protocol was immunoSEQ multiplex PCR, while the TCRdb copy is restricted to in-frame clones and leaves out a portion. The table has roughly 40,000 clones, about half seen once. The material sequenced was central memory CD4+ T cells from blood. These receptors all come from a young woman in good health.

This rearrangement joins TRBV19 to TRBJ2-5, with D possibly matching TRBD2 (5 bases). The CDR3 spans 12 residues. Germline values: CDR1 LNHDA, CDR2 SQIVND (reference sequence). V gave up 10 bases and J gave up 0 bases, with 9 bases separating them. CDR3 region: CATTGYQETQYF. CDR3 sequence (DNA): TGTGCCACCACGGGGTACCAAGAGACCCAGTACTTC.

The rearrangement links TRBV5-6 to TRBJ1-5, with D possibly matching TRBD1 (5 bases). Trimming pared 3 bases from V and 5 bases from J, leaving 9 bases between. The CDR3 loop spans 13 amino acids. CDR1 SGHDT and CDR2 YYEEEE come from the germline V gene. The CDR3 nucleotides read TGTGCCAGCAGCTCCGACAGATATCAGCCCCAGCATTTT. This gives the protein CASSSDRYQPQHF. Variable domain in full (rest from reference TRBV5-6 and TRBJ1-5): DAGVTQSPTHLIKTRGQQVTLRCSPKSGHDTVSWYQQALGQGPQFIFQYYEEEERQRGNFPDRFSGHQFPNYSSELNVNALLLGDSALYLCASSSDRYQPQHFGDGTRLSIL.

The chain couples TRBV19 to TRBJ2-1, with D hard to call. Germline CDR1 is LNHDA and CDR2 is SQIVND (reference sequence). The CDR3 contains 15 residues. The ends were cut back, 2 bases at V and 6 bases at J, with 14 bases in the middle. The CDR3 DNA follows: TGTGCCAGTAGTATAAGACTCCAAGGTGGCAATGAGCAGTTCTTC. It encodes CASSIRLQGGNEQFF.

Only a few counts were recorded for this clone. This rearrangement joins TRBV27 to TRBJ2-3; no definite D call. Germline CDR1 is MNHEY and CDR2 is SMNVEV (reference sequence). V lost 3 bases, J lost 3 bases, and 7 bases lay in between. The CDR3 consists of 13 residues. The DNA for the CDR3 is TGTGCCAGCAGTTTTGCACAAACAGATACGCAGTATTTT. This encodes CASSFAQTDTQYF.

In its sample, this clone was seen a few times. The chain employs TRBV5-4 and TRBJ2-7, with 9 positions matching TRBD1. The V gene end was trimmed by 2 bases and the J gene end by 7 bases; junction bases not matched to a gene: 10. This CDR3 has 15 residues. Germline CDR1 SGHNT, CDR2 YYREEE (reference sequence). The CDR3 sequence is CASSFVDRGEGEQYF. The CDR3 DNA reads TGTGCCAGCAGCTTTGTGGACAGGGGAGAAGGGGAGCAGTACTTC.

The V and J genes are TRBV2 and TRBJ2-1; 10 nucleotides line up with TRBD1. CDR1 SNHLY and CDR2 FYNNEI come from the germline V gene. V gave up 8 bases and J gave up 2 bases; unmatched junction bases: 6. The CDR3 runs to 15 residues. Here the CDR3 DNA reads TGTGCCAGCGGCCCAGGGACAGGGGCCTACAATGAGCAGTTCTTC. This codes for CASGPGTGAYNEQFF.

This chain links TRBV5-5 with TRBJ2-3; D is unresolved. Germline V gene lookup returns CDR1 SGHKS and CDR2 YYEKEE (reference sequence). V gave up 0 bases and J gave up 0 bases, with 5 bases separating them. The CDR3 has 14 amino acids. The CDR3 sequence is CASSLDLSTDTQYF. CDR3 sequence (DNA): TGTGCCAGCAGCTTGGATCTGAGCACAGATACGCAGTATTTT. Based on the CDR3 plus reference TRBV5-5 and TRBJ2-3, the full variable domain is DAGVTQSPTHLIKTRGQQVTLRCSPISGHKSVSWYQQVLGQGPQFIFQYYEKEERGRGNFPDRFSARQFPNYSSELNVNALLLGDSALYLCASSLDLSTDTQYFGPGTRLTVL.

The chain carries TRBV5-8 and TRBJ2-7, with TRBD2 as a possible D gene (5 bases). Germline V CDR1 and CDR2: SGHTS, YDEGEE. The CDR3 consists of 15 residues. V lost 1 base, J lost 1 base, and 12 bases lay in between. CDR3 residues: CASSLRPGSSYEQYF. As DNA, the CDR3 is TGTGCCAGCAGCTTGCGTCCGGGATCTTCCTACGAGCAGTACTTC.

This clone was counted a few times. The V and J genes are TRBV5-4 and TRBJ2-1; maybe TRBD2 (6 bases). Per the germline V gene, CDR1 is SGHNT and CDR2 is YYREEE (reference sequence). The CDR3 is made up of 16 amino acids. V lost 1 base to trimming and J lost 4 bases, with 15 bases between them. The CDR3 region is CASSLPTSGQYNEQFF. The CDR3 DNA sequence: TGTGCCAGCAGCTTGCCAACAAGCGGGCAGTACAATGAGCAGTTCTTC.

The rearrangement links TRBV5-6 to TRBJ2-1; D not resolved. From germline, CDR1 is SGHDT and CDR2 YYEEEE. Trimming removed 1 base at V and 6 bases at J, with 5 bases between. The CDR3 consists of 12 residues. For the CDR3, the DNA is TGTGCCAGCAGCTTGACGAGCAATGAGCAGTTCTTC. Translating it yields CASSLTSNEQFF.

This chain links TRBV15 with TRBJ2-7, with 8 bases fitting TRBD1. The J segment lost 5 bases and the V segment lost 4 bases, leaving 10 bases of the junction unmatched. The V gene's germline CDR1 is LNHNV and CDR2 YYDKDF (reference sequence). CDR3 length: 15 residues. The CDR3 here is CATSTDRTGRDEQYF. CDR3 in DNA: TGTGCCACCAGCACCGACCGGACAGGGCGGGACGAGCAGTACTTC.

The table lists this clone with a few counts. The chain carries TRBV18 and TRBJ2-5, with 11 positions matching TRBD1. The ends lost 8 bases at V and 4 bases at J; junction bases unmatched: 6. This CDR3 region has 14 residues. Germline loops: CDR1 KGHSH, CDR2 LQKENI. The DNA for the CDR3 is TGTGCCAGCGCTCGGACAGGGGGCGCAGAGACCCAGTACTTC. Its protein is CASARTGGAETQYF.

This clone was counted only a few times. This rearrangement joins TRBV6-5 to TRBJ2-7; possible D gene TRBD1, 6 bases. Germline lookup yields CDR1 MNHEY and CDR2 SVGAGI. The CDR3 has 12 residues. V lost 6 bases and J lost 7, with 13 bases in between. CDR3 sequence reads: CASRRQAGEQYF. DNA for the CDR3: TGTGCCAGCAGACGACAGGCAGGTGAGCAGTACTTC.

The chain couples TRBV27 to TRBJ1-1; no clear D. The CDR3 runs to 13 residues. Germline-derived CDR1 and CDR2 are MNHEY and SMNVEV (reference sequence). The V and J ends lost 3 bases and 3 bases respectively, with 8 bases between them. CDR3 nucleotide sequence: TGTGCCAGCAGTTTTCGGGTCGACACTGAAGCTTTCTTT. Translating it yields CASSFRVDTEAFF.

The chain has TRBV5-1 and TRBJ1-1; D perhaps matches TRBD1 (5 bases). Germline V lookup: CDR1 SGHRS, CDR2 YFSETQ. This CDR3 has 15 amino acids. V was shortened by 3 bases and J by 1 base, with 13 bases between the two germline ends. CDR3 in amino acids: CASSWGPGGNTEAFF. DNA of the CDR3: TGCGCCAGCAGCTGGGGACCGGGGGGGAACACTGAAGCTTTCTTT. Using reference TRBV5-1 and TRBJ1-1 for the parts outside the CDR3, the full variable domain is KAGVTQTPRYLIKTRGQQVTLSCSPISGHRSVSWYQQTPGQGLQFLFEYFSETQRNKGNFPGRFSGRQFSNSRSEMNVSTLELGDSALYLCASSWGPGGNTEAFFGQGTRLTVV.

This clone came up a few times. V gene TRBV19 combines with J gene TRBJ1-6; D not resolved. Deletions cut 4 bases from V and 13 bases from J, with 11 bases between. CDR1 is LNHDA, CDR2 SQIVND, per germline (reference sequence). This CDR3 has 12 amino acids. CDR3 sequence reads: CASSRQSAPLHF. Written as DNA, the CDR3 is TGTGCCAGTAGTAGGCAATCCGCCCCCCTCCACTTT.

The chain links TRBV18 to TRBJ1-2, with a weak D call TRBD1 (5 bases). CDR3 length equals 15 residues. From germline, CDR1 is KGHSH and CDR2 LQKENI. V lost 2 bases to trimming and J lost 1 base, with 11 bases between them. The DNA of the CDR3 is TGTGCCAGCTCACCAGTTCAGGGCGGTAACTATGGCTACACCTTC. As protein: CASSPVQGGNYGYTF.

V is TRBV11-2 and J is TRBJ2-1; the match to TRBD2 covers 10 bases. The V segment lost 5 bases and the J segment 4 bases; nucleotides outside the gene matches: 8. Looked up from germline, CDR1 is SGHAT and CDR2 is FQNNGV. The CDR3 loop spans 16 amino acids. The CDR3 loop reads CASSLGSGGGYNEQFF. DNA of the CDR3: TGTGCCAGCAGCCTGGGGAGCGGGGGGGGGTACAATGAGCAGTTCTTC.

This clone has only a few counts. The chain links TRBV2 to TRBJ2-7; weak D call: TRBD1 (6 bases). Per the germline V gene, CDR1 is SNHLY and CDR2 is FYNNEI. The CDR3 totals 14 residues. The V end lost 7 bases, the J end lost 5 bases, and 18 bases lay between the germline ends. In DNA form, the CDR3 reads TGTGCCAGCAACGAGCAGAGAGGGGGAGACGAGCAGTACTTC. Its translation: CASNEQRGGDEQYF.

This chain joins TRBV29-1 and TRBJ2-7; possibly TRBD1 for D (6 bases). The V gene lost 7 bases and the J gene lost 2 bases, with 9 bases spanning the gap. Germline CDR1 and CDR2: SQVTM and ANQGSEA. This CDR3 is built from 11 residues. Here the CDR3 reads CSGTDAYEQYF. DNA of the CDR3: TGCAGCGGGACAGATGCCTACGAGCAGTACTTC.

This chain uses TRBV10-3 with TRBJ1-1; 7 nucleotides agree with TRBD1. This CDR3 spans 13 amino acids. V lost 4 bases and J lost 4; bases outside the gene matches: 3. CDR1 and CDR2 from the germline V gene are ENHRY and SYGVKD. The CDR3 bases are TGTGCCATCAGTGGGGCAGGGGGCACTGAAGCTTTCTTT. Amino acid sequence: CAISGAGGTEAFF.

CDR3 DNA: TGCGCCAGCAGCTTGGTGGGTAGCGGGGGAGAGACCCAGTACTTC. Translated, it gives CASSLVGSGGETQYF. The gene calls are TRBV5-1 and TRBJ2-5, with 9 bases fitting TRBD2. The CDR3 is 15 amino acids. V dropped 0 bases and J dropped 4; count of bases not matched to a gene: 4. Germline V gives CDR1 SGHRS, CDR2 YFSETQ.

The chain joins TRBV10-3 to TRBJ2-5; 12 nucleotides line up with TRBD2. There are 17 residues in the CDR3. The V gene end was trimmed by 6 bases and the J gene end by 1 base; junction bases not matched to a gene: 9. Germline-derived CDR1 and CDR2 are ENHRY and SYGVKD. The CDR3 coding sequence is TGTGCCATCAGCTTGGGACTAGCGGGTACCTTCCAAGAGACCCAGTACTTC. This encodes CAISLGLAGTFQETQYF.